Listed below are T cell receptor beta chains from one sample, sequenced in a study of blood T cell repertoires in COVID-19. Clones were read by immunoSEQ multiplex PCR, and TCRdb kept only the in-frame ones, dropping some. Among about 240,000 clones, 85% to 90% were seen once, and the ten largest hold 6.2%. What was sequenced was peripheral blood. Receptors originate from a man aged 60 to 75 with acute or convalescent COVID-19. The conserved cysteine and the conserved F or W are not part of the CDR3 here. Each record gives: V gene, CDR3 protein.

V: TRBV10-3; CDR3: AISGQAEAF
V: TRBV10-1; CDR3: ASLRGRTMPQH
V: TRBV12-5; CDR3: ASGPRDRRSEAF
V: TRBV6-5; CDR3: ASSYLQGGVETQY
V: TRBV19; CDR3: ASSIGLAGEGNEQF
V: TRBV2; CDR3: ASRVRLSGPNTGELF
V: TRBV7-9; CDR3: ASSLEVGGANTEAF
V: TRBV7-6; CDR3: ASSSNKGTAYEQY
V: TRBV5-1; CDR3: ASSLGIGTSGRNEQF
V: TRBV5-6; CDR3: ASSLDPGLSYNEQF